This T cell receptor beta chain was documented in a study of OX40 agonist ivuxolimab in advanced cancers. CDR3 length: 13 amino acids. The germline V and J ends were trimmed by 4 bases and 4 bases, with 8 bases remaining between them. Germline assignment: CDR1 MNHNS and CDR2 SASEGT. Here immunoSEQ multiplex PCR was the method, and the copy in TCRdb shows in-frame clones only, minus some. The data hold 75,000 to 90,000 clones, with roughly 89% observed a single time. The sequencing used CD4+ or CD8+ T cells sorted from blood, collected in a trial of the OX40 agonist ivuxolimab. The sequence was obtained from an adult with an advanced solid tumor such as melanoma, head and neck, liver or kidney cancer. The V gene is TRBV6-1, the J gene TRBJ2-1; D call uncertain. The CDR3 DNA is TGTGCCAGCAGTGTGAAGGGTTACAATGAGCAGTTCTTC. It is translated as CASSVKGYNEQFF.